This T cell receptor beta chain was documented in a study of graft-versus-host responses after intestinal transplantation. At the level of the study: Each patient got anti-thymocyte globulin induction, then tacrolimus and steroids for around three years.

Findings of the study overall: Declining HvG levels early post-transplant were linked to peak circulating GvH clone levels. Allografts carried high graft-versus-host to host-versus-graft clonal ratios in patients having graft-donor T cell macrochimerism. GvH clones detected in recipient marrow included some appearing first in ileum or blood.

The CDR3 length is 14 residues. The germline gives CDR1 SEHNR, CDR2 FQNEAQ (reference sequence). The trim removed 6 bases at V and 8 bases at J, leaving 9 bases unmatched. Using immunoSEQ multiplex PCR, the repertoire was profiled, and TCRdb retains in-frame clones only, with some absent. The sample consists of under 90,000 clones, 92% of them appearing once. On this clone itself: Its antigen is undetermined.

The sequencing used PBMCs, collected 98 days after intestinal transplantation. The clonotype was recovered from a human patient who received an intestinal transplant, so some T cells may come from the graft donor. This chain links TRBV7-9 with TRBJ1-4; TRBD1 aligns across 7 bases. In nucleotides, the CDR3 is TGTGCCAGCAGTTACAACAGGGGCCGGGAAAAACTGTTTTTT. As protein: CASSYNRGREKLFF.